The 26 T cell receptor beta chains given below trace back to one sample, sequenced in a study of brain metastases from non-small cell lung cancer. Only in-frame clones appear in the TCRdb table, and some are missing; sequencing was by immunoSEQ multiplex PCR. The sample has roughly 15,000 clones, about 80% seen once; the top ten hold roughly 7.1%. Sequencing was carried out using primary lung tumor tissue. These receptors all stem from a donor aged 40 or older with non-small cell lung cancer.

The rearrangement uses TRBV3-1 (or the pseudogene TRBV3-2) and TRBJ2-1; 10 bases fit TRBD1. J lost 4 bases, V lost 3 bases, and 3 bases had no gene match. CDR3 size: 15 residues. The germline CDR1 and CDR2 sequences are LGHDT and YNNKEL (reference sequence). CDR3: CASSQGQGTYNEQFF. Here the CDR3 DNA reads TGTGCCAGCAGCCAGGGACAGGGGACGTACAATGAGCAGTTCTTC.

The V gene is TRBV5-4, the J gene TRBJ2-5, with 8 bases that match TRBD1. From germline, CDR1 is SGHNT and CDR2 YYREEE (reference sequence). CDR3 length equals 14 residues. V shed 3 bases, J shed 5 bases, and the junction held 6 bases outside the gene matches. The CDR3, as DNA: TGTGCCAGCAGCTCGCCGGACAGGGCGGAGACCCAGTACTTC. Protein product: CASSSPDRAETQYF.

This clone was picked up a small number of times. This sequence joins TRBV25-1 and TRBJ1-5; 8 bases align to TRBD1. With V trimmed by 3 bases and J by 1 base, 8 bases remained unmatched. Germline V lookup: CDR1 MGHDK, CDR2 SYGVNS. The CDR3 extends over 17 amino acids. CDR3 protein: CASSENRGIGSNQPQHF. Here the CDR3 DNA reads TGTGCCAGCAGTGAGAACAGGGGGATTGGGAGCAATCAGCCCCAGCATTTT. The full variable domain, completed using reference TRBV25-1 and TRBJ1-5, is EADIYQTPRYLVIGTGKKITLECSQTMGHDKMYWYQQDPGMELHLIHYSYGVNSTEKGDLSSESTVSRIRTEHFPLTLESARPSHTSQYLCASSENRGIGSNQPQHFGDGTRLSIL.

This clone was observed a handful of times. The chain carries TRBV7-9 and TRBJ1-1; the D gene is possibly TRBD1 (5 bases). The CDR3 is 14 amino acids. The V end lost 5 bases, the J end lost 5 bases, and 15 bases lay between the germline ends. Per the germline V gene, CDR1 is SEHNR and CDR2 is FQNEAQ (reference sequence). CDR3 DNA sequence: TGTGCCAGCAGCCGCAGTGGGGGTCGTACTGAAGCTTTCTTT. Translating it yields CASSRSGGRTEAFF.

This chain uses TRBV5-4 with TRBJ1-4, with D uncertain. Germline CDR1 and CDR2: SGHNT and YYREEE (reference sequence). CDR3 size: 13 residues. Between the trimmed V and J ends, which lost 5 bases and 3 bases, there was a span of 8 bases. The CDR3 region is CASRSQANEKLFF. Here the CDR3 DNA reads TGTGCCAGCAGATCCCAGGCTAATGAAAAACTGTTTTTT. Variable domain in full (rest from reference TRBV5-4 and TRBJ1-4): ETGVTQSPTHLIKTRGQQVTLRCSSQSGHNTVSWYQQALGQGPQFIFQYYREEENGRGNFPPRFSGLQFPNYSSELNVNALELDDSALYLCASRSQANEKLFFGSGTQLSVL.

This clone was seen a single time. V gene TRBV5-4 combines with J gene TRBJ2-3; 7 bases are a match to TRBD2. Losses at the gene ends were 3 bases for V and 0 bases for J; bases not matched to a gene: 7. This CDR3 has 16 amino acids. Germline CDR1 reads SGHNT; CDR2 reads YYREEE (reference sequence). The CDR3 here is CASSSTSAPSTDTQYF. The CDR3 DNA sequence: TGTGCCAGCAGCTCCACTAGCGCTCCTAGCACAGATACGCAGTATTTT.

The chain combines TRBV13 with TRBJ2-3, with a weak D call TRBD1 (6 bases). The CDR3 extends over 13 amino acids. The germline V gene has CDR1 PRHDT and CDR2 FYEKMQ (reference sequence). The germline V and J ends were trimmed by 8 bases and 4 bases, with 13 bases remaining between them. CDR3 bases: TGTGCCAGCGACAGGTGGGGATCAGATACGCAGTATTTT. This translates into CASDRWGSDTQYF.

This clone is a singleton in its sample. The chain links TRBV5-6 to TRBJ1-2; 9 positions agree with TRBD1. With 2 bases clipped from V and 3 bases from J, the junction kept 2 bases outside the gene matches. Per germline, CDR1 SGHDT and CDR2 YYEEEE. CDR3 size: 14 residues. The CDR3 region has the DNA TGTGCCAGCAGCTTCAGGGACAGGGACTATGGCTACACCTTC. Translated: CASSFRDRDYGYTF.

The chain recombines TRBV6-6 with TRBJ2-7; D call uncertain. This CDR3 comprises 14 residues. V gave up 4 bases and J gave up 2 bases, with 12 bases separating them. The germline gives CDR1 MNHNY, CDR2 SVGAGI (reference sequence). DNA of the CDR3: TGTGCCAGCAGTTCAACGGGTATAACCTACGAGCAGTACGTC. The encoded protein is CASSSTGITYEQYV.

The chain has TRBV7-3 and TRBJ2-3; the D gene is possibly TRBD2 (6 bases). Germline V gives CDR1 SGHTA, CDR2 FQGTGA. V lost 5 bases, J lost 6 bases, and 6 bases lay in between. There are 11 residues in the CDR3. The CDR3: CASSRGDTQYF. The CDR3 DNA is TGTGCCAGCAGCCGGGGGGATACGCAGTATTTT.

The J gene is TRBJ1-1, the V gene TRBV9; D uncertain. The germline V and J ends were trimmed by 0 bases and 4 bases, with 7 bases remaining between them. The CDR3 covers 13 residues. Per the germline V gene, CDR1 is SGDLS and CDR2 is YYNGEE. CDR3 loop: CASSVGRTTEAFF. The DNA for the CDR3 is TGTGCCAGCAGCGTAGGGCGGACCACTGAAGCTTTCTTT.

J is TRBJ1-1 and V is TRBV5-1; 9 bases are shared with TRBD1. The CDR3 length is 12 residues. Germline CDR1 reads SGHRS; CDR2 reads YFSETQ. Unmatched junction bases numbered 7, after V lost 7 bases and J lost 9 bases. The CDR3 protein is CASGIDRGKAFF. Written as DNA, the CDR3 is TGCGCCAGCGGGATAGACAGGGGGAAAGCTTTCTTT.

This clone was detected only a few times. This chain connects TRBV7-6 to TRBJ2-3; maybe TRBD2 (7 bases). V was clipped by 3 bases and J by 2 bases, with 12 bases between them. Germline CDR1 SGHVS, CDR2 FNYEAQ. The CDR3 length is 15 residues. The CDR3 is CASSFTGGLTDTQYF. In nucleotides, the CDR3 is TGTGCCAGCAGCTTTACGGGGGGCCTCACAGATACGCAGTATTTT.

Turning to this clone: The sample holds other DNA sequences that translate to the same CDR3. The chain recombines TRBV7-8 with TRBJ1-3, with D possibly being TRBD1 (5 bases). CDR3 size: 15 residues. The V end lost 5 bases, the J end lost 4 bases, and 15 bases lay between the germline ends. CDR1 and CDR2 (germline): SGHVS, FQNEAQ. CDR3 sequence (DNA): TGTGCCAGCAGCCCCCGCTGGGGGATGGGAAACACCATATATTTT. As protein: CASSPRWGMGNTIYF. The variable domain in full, with the rest retrieved from reference TRBV7-8 and TRBJ1-3, is GAGVSQSPRYKVAKRGQDVALRCDPISGHVSLFWYQQALGQGPEFLTYFQNEAQLDKSGLPSDRFFAERPEGSVSTLKIQRTQQEDSAVYLCASSPRWGMGNTIYFGEGSWLTVV.

The chain is built from TRBV9 and TRBJ2-7, with TRBD1 identical over 8 bases. The germline CDR1 and CDR2 sequences are SGDLS and YYNGEE. The trim removed 4 bases at V and 3 bases at J, leaving 3 bases unmatched. The CDR3 is 13 amino acids. The CDR3, as DNA: TGTGCCAGCAGCCCAGACAGGGGCTACGAGCAGTACTTC. Protein sequence: CASSPDRGYEQYF.

The V call is TRBV19, the J call TRBJ1-2, with TRBD1 identical over 8 bases. Trimming cost V 5 bases and J 6 bases; bases outside gene matches: 11. CDR1 and CDR2 from the germline V gene are LNHDA and SQIVND (reference sequence). This CDR3 has 15 amino acids. CDR3 DNA: TGTGCCAGTAGTTTACAAGCAGGGGGCAGGCATGGCTACACCTTC. Amino acid sequence: CASSLQAGGRHGYTF.

V usage is TRBV5-4 and J usage is TRBJ2-1, with D possibly being TRBD1 (6 bases). Trimming left V 2 bases short and J 5 bases short, with 11 bases between. The germline CDR1 and CDR2 sequences are SGHNT and YYREEE (reference sequence). CDR3 length: 14 amino acids. The CDR3 DNA sequence: TGTGCCAGCAGCTTTAAGGGGGTCGACAATGAGCAGTTCTTC. Translating it yields CASSFKGVDNEQFF.

V usage is TRBV30 and J usage is TRBJ1-2; 7 bases map to TRBD1. The germline CDR1 and CDR2 sequences are GTSNPN and SVGIG (reference sequence). The CDR3 spans 13 residues. V lost 1 base to trimming and J lost 2 bases; unmatched junction nucleotides: 1. The CDR3 here is CAWSGGGNYGYTF. CDR3 bases: TGTGCCTGGAGTGGAGGGGGCAACTATGGCTACACCTTC.

The chain uses TRBV3-1 (or the pseudogene TRBV3-2) and TRBJ2-7, with TRBD2 as a possible D gene (5 bases). V shed 5 bases and J shed 3 bases, with 17 bases lying between them. CDR3 length: 15 amino acids. Germline assignment: CDR1 LGHDT and CDR2 YNNKEL (reference sequence). Written as DNA, the CDR3 is TGTGCCAGCAGCGAGGGTGACCGTCCTTTCTACGAGCAGTACTTC. Translating gives CASSEGDRPFYEQYF.

The rearrangement joins TRBV19 to TRBJ1-2; D call uncertain. This CDR3 has 10 residues. Trimming took 10 bases from V and 4 from J, leaving 7 bases between them. Germline V gene data show CDR1 as LNHDA and CDR2 as SQIVND (reference sequence). The CDR3 region has the DNA TGTGCCACCAAGGGCTATGGCTACACCTTC. Protein sequence: CATKGYGYTF.

The genes are TRBV9 and TRBJ1-5; TRBD1 matches at 8 bases. V was pared by 4 bases and J by 4 bases, with 4 bases of the junction left unmatched. The CDR3 spans 14 residues. Germline V CDR1 and CDR2: SGDLS, YYNGEE. DNA of the CDR3: TGTGCCAGCAGCAGACAGGGGAGAAATCAGCCCCAGCATTTT. It yields the protein CASSRQGRNQPQHF.

The V call is TRBV5-6, the J call TRBJ2-6; D is undetermined. The CDR3 covers 15 residues. Germline assignment: CDR1 SGHDT and CDR2 YYEEEE. V lost 2 bases to trimming and J lost 0 bases, with 6 bases between them. DNA of the CDR3: TGTGCCAGCAGCTTTGACGACTCTGGGGCCAACGTCCTGACTTTC. It specifies CASSFDDSGANVLTF.

The chain links TRBV6-5 to TRBJ1-1, with a possible D match to TRBD1 (6 bases). The CDR3 runs 13 residues. Deletions cut 2 bases from V and 7 bases from J, with 11 bases between. Germline CDR1 and CDR2: MNHEY and SVGAGI. DNA for the CDR3: TGTGCCAGCAGTTACCGGACAGACGGTGAAGCTTTCTTT. Translated: CASSYRTDGEAFF.

The chain employs TRBV18 and TRBJ1-1; D is undetermined. The V end was cut by 3 bases, the J end by 3 bases, with 5 bases between. Germline CDR1 reads KGHSH; CDR2 reads LQKENI. The CDR3 has 12 residues. This chain's CDR3 is CASSPGDTEAFF. In nucleotides, the CDR3 is TGTGCCAGCTCACCCGGGGACACTGAAGCTTTCTTT.

The chain combines TRBV29-1 with TRBJ1-2; the D gene is possibly TRBD1 (5 bases). The CDR3 has 12 amino acids. Germline CDR1 reads SQVTM; CDR2 reads ANQGSEA. V lost 7 bases to trimming and J lost 1 base, with 10 bases between them. DNA of the CDR3: TGCAGCGGGAAGACAGATAACTATGGCTACACCTTC. Translating gives CSGKTDNYGYTF.

The V and J genes are TRBV5-1 and TRBJ1-2; 10 bases match TRBD1. This CDR3 spans 14 amino acids. V gave up 4 bases and J gave up 8 bases; unmatched junction bases: 8. Germline V gives CDR1 SGHRS, CDR2 YFSETQ. The CDR3 region is CASSERTGGYGYTF. The CDR3 DNA reads as TGCGCCAGCAGCGAAAGGACAGGGGGTTACGGCTACACCTTC.